A selection of T cell receptor beta chains follows, all from one sample in a study of beta chain features in type 1 diabetes. TCRdb keeps only in-frame clones here, not all; method: immunoSEQ multiplex PCR. The data show 330,000 or so clones, around a fifth seen once. Material for sequencing was naive CD4+ T cells from blood. The receptors stem from a woman aged 18-29 years in good health. Both conserved end residues are part of each CDR3. The order of the fields is CDR3 protein, CDR3 DNA, clone size, V gene, D gene, J gene. D genes are given only for firm matches. Where a row states a size, it is once, few, many or the class of an expanded clone; other rows omit it.

CASSFNRGRETQYF TGTGCCAGCAGCTTCAACAGGGGGCGTGAGACCCAGTACTTC once TRBV5-4 TRBD1 TRBJ2-5
CASSIDRGQPQHF TGTGCCAGCAGCATTGACAGGGGCCAGCCCCAGCATTTT NA TRBV7-2 TRBD1 TRBJ1-5
CASTRGQGGSTGELFF TGTGCCAGCACCCGAGGACAGGGTGGCAGCACCGGGGAGCTGTTTTTT NA TRBV9 TRBD1 TRBJ2-2
CASSRPGQGVHSPLHF TGCGCCAGCAGCAGACCGGGACAGGGGGTTCATTCACCCCTCCACTTT few TRBV5-1 TRBD1 TRBJ1-6
CASSSGTANSPLHF TGTGCCAGCAGCTCCGGGACAGCAAATTCACCCCTCCACTTT few TRBV7-3 TRBD1 TRBJ1-6
CASRTGTGPRTEAFF TGTGCCAGCAGAACCGGGACAGGGCCGCGGACTGAAGCTTTCTTT few TRBV7-9 TRBD1 TRBJ1-1
CASRAGSNTEAFF TGTGCCTCGAGGGCGGGGTCGAACACTGAAGCTTTCTTT NA TRBV6-1 NA TRBJ1-1
CASGLAGGTDTQYF TGCGCCAGCGGGCTAGCGGGCGGCACAGATACGCAGTATTTT NA TRBV5-1 TRBD2 TRBJ2-3
CASSLGGQRNTQYF TGCGCCAGCAGCTTGGGGGGACAAAGGAATACGCAGTATTTT few TRBV5-1 NA TRBJ2-3
CASSQEAGRRSTQYF TGCGCCAGCAGCCAAGAGGCAGGGCGCCGGTCTACGCAGTATTTT NA TRBV4-1 NA TRBJ2-3
CASRKAGTGAYEQYF TGTGCCAGCAGGAAGGCCGGGACAGGGGCCTACGAGCAGTACTTC once TRBV7-9 TRBD1 TRBJ2-7
CAENEKLFF TGTGCCGAGAACGAAAAACTGTTTTTT NA TRBV25-1 NA TRBJ1-4
CASSLLGSYTDTQYF TGTGCCAGCAGCTTACTCGGTTCTTACACAGATACGCAGTATTTT NA TRBV5-4 NA TRBJ2-3
CASSYGQTLSGNTIYF TGTGCCAGCAGTTACGGACAGACCCTCTCTGGAAACACCATATATTTT NA TRBV6-5 NA TRBJ1-3
CASSLLQGRSYEQYF TGTGCCAGCAGCTTGTTGCAGGGGCGCTCCTACGAGCAGTACTTC NA TRBV5-6 NA TRBJ2-7
CASRGTSGGNEQFF TGTGCCAGCAGGGGGACTAGCGGGGGCAATGAGCAGTTCTTC few TRBV5-6 TRBD2 TRBJ2-1
CARTGGDSGNTIYF TGTGCCCGGACAGGGGGCGATTCTGGAAACACCATATATTTT NA TRBV30 TRBD1 TRBJ1-3